What follows describes a single T cell receptor (beta chain). In the authors' methods: Reference gene primer amplification yielded estimated nucleated cell counts. Some clones are missing from TCRdb's copy, which holds only in-frame ones; the method was immunoSEQ multiplex PCR. V and J calls and clone size are given by that table; D and trimming were obtained from the DNA. Among over 150,000 clones listed, around 90% were seen once. This sample is drawn from a study of blood T cell repertoires in COVID-19. Study as a whole: The United States, Italy and Spain were the sources of the acute and convalescent COVID-19 samples.

Germline CDR1 is LGHNA and CDR2 is YNFKEQ. V trimming: 1 base; J trimming: 2 bases; junction bases outside the gene matches: 1. The length of the CDR3 is 17 residues. Patients at the Seattle site were enrolled during active infection and followed longitudinally. This TCR came from a woman older than 75 with COVID-19, enrolled during active disease. This rearrangement joins TRBV4-2 to TRBJ2-2, with 13 bases aligning to TRBD2. The source material was peripheral blood. The CDR3 DNA follows: TGTGCCAGCAGCCAAGGGACTAGCGGGAGCAACACCGGGGAGCTGTTTTTT. This gives the protein CASSQGTSGSNTGELFF.